Listed below are T cell receptor beta chains from one sample, sequenced in a study of T cell responses to AZD1222 COVID-19 vaccine. TCRdb keeps only in-frame clones here, not all; method: immunoSEQ multiplex PCR. The sample records around 210,000 clones, around 94% being singletons. This material consisted of peripheral blood, taken 28 days after the second dose of the MenACWY control vaccine. These receptors originate from an adult who received the MenACWY meningococcal vaccine as a control. CDR3s include the opening cysteine and the closing phenylalanine or tryptophan. D genes are given only for firm matches. Rows may omit the clone size; those that give it use once, few, many or a size class.

- TRBJ1-3 - TRBV4-3 TGCGCCAGCAGCCAAGACGAGGGGAGGATAGGAAACACCATATATTTT CASSQDEGRIGNTIYF
- TRBJ2-3 - TRBV7-2 TGTGCCAGCAGCTCCCCTTGGGGCAGGAGCACAGATACGCAGTATTTT CASSSPWGRSTDTQYF
- TRBJ2-6 - TRBV24-1 TGTGCCACCAGTGATGCCCAGGGGCCTGGGGCCAACGTCCTGACTTTC CATSDAQGPGANVLTF
- TRBJ2-2 - TRBV28 TGTGCCAGCAGGCCCGGGAATCTAGACACCGGGGAGCTGTTTTTT CASRPGNLDTGELFF
- TRBJ1-1 - TRBV28 TGTGCCAGCAGTATCAATGGGGGAAGTACTGAAGCTTTCTTT CASSINGGSTEAFF
TRBD1 TRBJ2-7 - TRBV5-1 TGCGCCAGCAGAAACGGACAGGCCAACTACGAGCAGTACTTC CASRNGQANYEQYF
- TRBJ1-6 once TRBV15 TGTGCCACCAGCAGAGCAGTTTCGAATTCACCCCTCCACTTT CATSRAVSNSPLHF
TRBD1 TRBJ2-7 - TRBV3-1/TRBV3-2 TGTGCCAGCAGCCAACTCCGAACCGGGACAGGGTACGAGCAGTACTTC CASSQLRTGTGYEQYF
TRBD1 TRBJ2-2 - TRBV28 TGTGCCAGCAGTTCGACAGGGATGAGGGAGCTGTTTTTT CASSSTGMRELFF
- TRBJ1-2 - TRBV28 TGTGCCAGCAGTCCGCCCGGGACAATAATAGATGGCTACACCTTC CASSPPGTIIDGYTF
- TRBJ2-7 - TRBV7-9 TGTGCCAGCAGCTTTAACCGGGACACCAGCTACGAGCAGTACTTC CASSFNRDTSYEQYF
- TRBJ2-1 - TRBV5-3 TGTGCCAGAAGCCCCACCGGTGGGGGGTCTTGCGACAATGAGCAGTTCTTC CARSPTGGGSCDNEQFF
- TRBJ1-1 - TRBV30 TGTGCCTGGAGTAAGGGGAGGGACACTGAAGCTTTCTTT CAWSKGRDTEAFF
- TRBJ2-1 - TRBV5-4 TGTGCCAGCAGCTTGGACTCTTCCTCCTACAATGAGCAGTTCTTC CASSLDSSSYNEQFF
- TRBJ1-4 - TRBV11-2 TGTGCCAGCAGCTTAGGCAGGACGAATGAAAAACTGTTTTTT CASSLGRTNEKLFF
TRBD2 TRBJ2-3 - TRBV6-5 TGTGCCAGCAGTCCTCTAGCGGGAGGTGGCTATACGCAGTATTTT CASSPLAGGGYTQYF
- TRBJ2-1 - TRBV27 TGTGCCAGCAGTTTAGTCAGGGGAGGCGCTTTCAATGAGCAGTTCTTC CASSLVRGGAFNEQFF
- TRBJ2-7 - TRBV4-3 TGCGCCAGCAGCCAAGACTATGGCGGGGGCCTCTGGAGGGAGCAGTACTTC CASSQDYGGGLWREQYF
- TRBJ2-2 - TRBV7-9 TGTGCCAGCAGCTTTCTTGCTGGGGAGCTGTTTTTT CASSFLAGELFF
TRBD1 TRBJ1-2 - TRBV14 TGTGCCAGCAGCCCCACCCAGGGGGGCAACTATGGCTACACCTTC CASSPTQGGNYGYTF
- TRBJ2-7 - TRBV6-2/TRBV6-3 TGTGCCAGCAGTCCAACAGGGCTTAGTTCCTACGAGCAGTACTTC CASSPTGLSSYEQYF